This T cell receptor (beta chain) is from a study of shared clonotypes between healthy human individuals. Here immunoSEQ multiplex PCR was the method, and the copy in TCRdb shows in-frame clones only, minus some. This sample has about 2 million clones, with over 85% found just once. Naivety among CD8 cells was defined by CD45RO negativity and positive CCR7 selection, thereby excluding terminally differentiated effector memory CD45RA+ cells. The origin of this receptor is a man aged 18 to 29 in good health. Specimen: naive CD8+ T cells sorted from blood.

CDR3 sequence (DNA): TGCAGCGTTGACGGTAATGGACCGCACTATGGCTACACCTTC. Its translation: CSVDGNGPHYGYTF. The chain combines TRBV29-1 with TRBJ1-2; D not resolved. The CDR3 contains 14 residues. The V end lost 3 bases, the J end lost 3 bases, and 14 bases lay between the germline ends. Germline-derived CDR1 and CDR2 are SQVTM and ANQGSEA.